The 24 T cell receptor beta chains listed next were all sequenced from one sample in a study of blood T cell repertoires in COVID-19. Only in-frame clones appear in the TCRdb table, and some are missing; sequencing was by immunoSEQ multiplex PCR. Found here are 180,000 or so clones, 65% to 90% of them singletons; the top ten hold over 12%. The specimen was PBMCs or T cells enriched from blood (not recorded which). These receptor sequences come from a middle-aged man who had recovered from COVID-19.

In DNA, the CDR3 is TGTGCCAGCAGCTTCGAAGCGGGGGCGGTCAATGAGCAGTTCTTC. This gives the protein CASSFEAGAVNEQFF. The V call is TRBV7-2, the J call TRBJ2-1; 8 bases are a match to TRBD2. This CDR3 contains 15 residues. Losses at the gene ends were 3 bases for V and 6 bases for J; bases not matched to a gene: 7. Germline lookup yields CDR1 SGHTA and CDR2 FQGNSA.

This clone has only one observation. The CDR3 coding sequence is TGTGCCAGCTACGCTCACAGGGGGCTATCCTACGAGCAGTACTTC. Translation gives CASYAHRGLSYEQYF. The V gene is TRBV6-5, the J gene TRBJ2-7; 9 nucleotides agree with TRBD1. This CDR3 contains 15 residues. CDR1 and CDR2 (germline): MNHEY, SVGAGI. Losses at the gene ends were 8 bases for V and 1 base for J; bases not matched to a gene: 9.

This clone came up once. The chain joins TRBV7-9 to TRBJ1-5, with 7 bases aligning to TRBD1. CDR1 SEHNR and CDR2 FQNEAQ come from the germline V gene (reference sequence). The CDR3 is 15 residues long. With V trimmed by 1 base and J by 4 bases, 4 bases remained unmatched. The CDR3 DNA sequence: TGTGCCAGCAGCTTAGGAGGGGACAGTAATCAGCCCCAGCATTTT. It encodes CASSLGGDSNQPQHF.

V and J are TRBV10-2 and TRBJ2-7; D is perhaps TRBD1 (6 bases). This CDR3 region has 14 residues. CDR1 and CDR2 from the germline V gene are WSHSY and SAAADI. V shed 6 bases and J shed 2 bases, with 14 bases lying between them. As DNA, the CDR3 is TGCGCCAGCAGAGATAGACAGGACACCTACGAGCAGTACTTC. Amino acid sequence: CASRDRQDTYEQYF.

This clone was detected once. The rearrangement links TRBV30 to TRBJ2-2; TRBD1 is a possible D gene (5 bases). V lost 0 bases and J lost 1, with 12 bases in between. The CDR3 has 16 amino acids. Germline V CDR1 and CDR2: GTSNPN, SVGIG (reference sequence). CDR3 loop: CAWSVMWGVNTGELFF. The CDR3 nucleotides read TGTGCCTGGAGTGTAATGTGGGGCGTGAACACCGGGGAGCTGTTTTTT.

The rearrangement uses TRBV12-3 or TRBV12-4 and TRBJ2-1, with D possibly being TRBD2 (6 bases). The CDR3 runs 13 residues. Trimming took off 5 bases at V and 7 bases at J, with 12 bases between the two ends. In nucleotides, the CDR3 is TGTGCCAGCAGTAGGACTACCCGAAATGAGCAGTTCTTC. As protein: CASSRTTRNEQFF.

This clone appeared once. The V call is TRBV9, the J call TRBJ2-2, with D perhaps matching TRBD2 (5 bases). V dropped 9 bases and J dropped 2 bases, with 14 bases sitting between them. This CDR3 has 14 amino acids. CDR1 and CDR2 (germline): SGDLS, YYNGEE. CDR3 sequence (DNA): TGTGCCACCAGACCGGGATCCAACACCGGGGAGCTGTTTTTT. It yields the protein CATRPGSNTGELFF.

The V and J genes are TRBV3-1 (or the pseudogene TRBV3-2) and TRBJ1-4; 8 nucleotides agree with TRBD1. Germline values: CDR1 LGHDT, CDR2 YNNKEL (reference sequence). V lost 4 bases to trimming and J lost 1 base; unmatched junction nucleotides: 11. The CDR3 runs to 18 residues. CDR3 region: CASSPRTGPYGTNEKLFF. CDR3 bases: TGTGCCAGCAGCCCCCGGACAGGGCCATACGGAACTAATGAAAAACTGTTTTTT.

This sequence joins TRBV10-3 and TRBJ1-1; maybe TRBD1 (6 bases). V was clipped by 4 bases and J by 0 bases, with 9 bases between them. The CDR3 runs to 14 residues. Germline CDR1 is ENHRY and CDR2 is SYGVKD. CDR3 in DNA: TGTGCCATCAGTGGGACAGTTTTGAACACTGAAGCTTTCTTT. The encoded protein is CAISGTVLNTEAFF.

The chain has TRBV9 and TRBJ1-4, with a weak D call TRBD1 (5 bases). V was trimmed by 0 bases and J by 3 bases, leaving 9 bases between them. The CDR3 consists of 15 residues. Germline loops: CDR1 SGDLS, CDR2 YYNGEE. The CDR3 sequence is CASSVGTSANEKLFF. In DNA form, the CDR3 reads TGTGCCAGCAGCGTAGGGACATCGGCTAATGAAAAACTGTTTTTT.

The rearrangement links TRBV10-1 to TRBJ2-2; weak D call: TRBD1 (6 bases). The germline CDR1 and CDR2 sequences are WNHNN and SYGVQD (reference sequence). The CDR3 runs to 15 residues. V lost 3 bases, J lost 3 bases, and 11 bases lay in between. DNA for the CDR3: TGCGCCAGCAGTGACCCCGGGACATACACCGGGGAGCTGTTTTTT. Its translation: CASSDPGTYTGELFF.

The chain carries TRBV6-5 and TRBJ1-2; 9 positions agree with TRBD1. Germline loops: CDR1 MNHEY, CDR2 SVGAGI. J was trimmed by 2 bases and V by 7 bases; bases with no gene match: 5. The CDR3 extends over 14 amino acids. The DNA for the CDR3 is TGTGCCAGCACCCGGGACAGGGCCAACTATGGCTACACCTTC. It specifies CASTRDRANYGYTF.

V gene TRBV18 combines with J gene TRBJ2-2, with 10 bases fitting TRBD1. Germline V gene sequence: CDR1 KGHSH, CDR2 LQKENI. The ends lost 1 base at V and 1 base at J; junction bases unmatched: 3. CDR3 length: 17 amino acids. The CDR3 region has the DNA TGTGCCAGCTCACCACAAGGACAGGGGGGGAACACCGGGGAGCTGTTTTTT. Translated, it gives CASSPQGQGGNTGELFF.

The chain employs TRBV29-1 and TRBJ1-4; TRBD1 might be the D (6 bases). Germline-derived CDR1 and CDR2 are SQVTM and ANQGSEA. V lost 4 bases and J 3 bases, leaving 9 bases between the germline ends. The CDR3 runs to 13 residues. The CDR3 DNA is TGCAGCGTTGGGGACACCTCTAATGAAAAACTGTTTTTT. This sequence encodes CSVGDTSNEKLFF. Drawing the rest from reference TRBV29-1 and TRBJ1-4, the complete variable domain is SAVISQKPSRDICQRGTSLTIQCQVDSQVTMMFWYRQQPGQSLTLIATANQGSEATYESGFVIDKFPISRPNLTFSTLTVSNMSPEDSSIYLCSVGDTSNEKLFFGSGTQLSVL.

The rearrangement joins TRBV6-1 to TRBJ1-2; tentative D call: TRBD1 (5 bases). V gave up 2 bases and J gave up 2 bases, with 9 bases separating them. The CDR3 covers 14 residues. Germline lookup yields CDR1 MNHNS and CDR2 SASEGT. The CDR3 loop is CASSEYGGNYGYTF. The CDR3 coding sequence is TGTGCCAGCAGTGAATACGGGGGAAACTATGGCTACACCTTC.

The J gene is TRBJ2-3, the V gene TRBV5-1; maybe TRBD2 (7 bases). V lost 5 bases to trimming and J lost 1 base, with 8 bases between them. This CDR3 region has 13 residues. Germline CDR1 is SGHRS and CDR2 is YFSETQ. CDR3 in DNA: TGCGCCAGCAGAGGGGGGGGCACAGATACGCAGTATTTT. Its translation: CASRGGGTDTQYF. Variable domain in full (rest from reference TRBV5-1 and TRBJ2-3): KAGVTQTPRYLIKTRGQQVTLSCSPISGHRSVSWYQQTPGQGLQFLFEYFSETQRNKGNFPGRFSGRQFSNSRSEMNVSTLELGDSALYLCASRGGGTDTQYFGPGTRLTVL.

This clone was seen only a few times. This rearrangement joins TRBV4-1 to TRBJ1-5, with TRBD1 matching over 8 bases. V trimming: 1 base; J trimming: 6 bases; junction bases outside the gene matches: 8. The germline CDR1 and CDR2 sequences are MGHRA and YSYEKL. The CDR3 is 16 residues long. The CDR3 DNA reads TGCGCCAGCAGCCAAGTCCCTGCCAGGGGGCCTCAGCCCCAGCATTTT. Translation: CASSQVPARGPQPQHF.

The CDR3 DNA is TGTGCCAGCAGTTTAGAGACAGCCTCTGGAAACACCATATATTTT. It specifies CASSLETASGNTIYF. The chain combines TRBV28 with TRBJ1-3; D possibly corresponds to TRBD1 (5 bases). Germline V gene sequence: CDR1 MDHEN, CDR2 SYDVKM. Trimming pared 2 bases from V and 0 bases from J, leaving 8 bases between. This CDR3 has 15 residues.

The rearrangement joins TRBV3-1 (or the pseudogene TRBV3-2) to TRBJ2-1; 13 nucleotides agree with TRBD2. This CDR3 comprises 19 residues. CDR1 is LGHDT, CDR2 YNNKEL, per germline (reference sequence). The V and J ends lost 1 base and 9 bases, in that order; junction bases with no gene match: 15. DNA of the CDR3: TGTGCCAGCAGCCAAGGTGGGTGGGGGACTAGCGGGGTTATCAGTGAGCAGTTCTTC. It is translated as CASSQGGWGTSGVISEQFF.

The count of this clone is one. This chain joins TRBV7-8 and TRBJ1-5, with D uncertain. Trimming took off 2 bases at V and 5 bases at J, with 13 bases between the two ends. This CDR3 has 15 amino acids. Germline lookup yields CDR1 SGHVS and CDR2 FQNEAQ. CDR3 sequence: CASSLYRDLYQPQHF. The CDR3 DNA is TGTGCCAGCAGCTTATACAGAGATTTATATCAGCCCCAGCATTTT.

This sequence joins TRBV19 and TRBJ1-5, with no clear D. There are 13 residues in the CDR3. The V gene's germline CDR1 is LNHDA and CDR2 SQIVND (reference sequence). With 5 bases removed from V and 1 base from J, the gap between germline ends came to 6 bases. The CDR3 loop is CASSEQSNQPQHF. The CDR3 DNA is TGTGCCAGTAGTGAACAAAGCAATCAGCCCCAGCATTTT.

The rearrangement uses TRBV6-1 and TRBJ1-5; perhaps TRBD1 as D (6 bases). V was clipped by 1 base and J by 4 bases, with 11 bases between them. There are 15 residues in the CDR3. Germline CDR1 MNHNS, CDR2 SASEGT. The DNA for the CDR3 is TGTGCCAGCAGTGAAGGCTGGCAGGGGAATCAGCCCCAGCATTTT. Encoded protein: CASSEGWQGNQPQHF.

The V gene is TRBV14, the J gene TRBJ2-5; 9 bases fit TRBD2. Trimming at V came to 0 bases and at J to 5 bases, leaving 7 bases not matched to a gene. Germline V gives CDR1 SGHDN, CDR2 FVKESK. The CDR3 runs 16 residues. CDR3 region: CASSQDRGGAWETQYF. The CDR3 coding sequence is TGTGCCAGCAGCCAAGATCGCGGGGGGGCCTGGGAGACCCAGTACTTC.

The chain carries TRBV16 and TRBJ2-7; tentative D call: TRBD1 (6 bases). V was clipped by 3 bases and J by 6 bases, with 15 bases between them. Germline CDR1 KGHSY, CDR2 FQNENV. This CDR3 region has 14 residues. The CDR3 DNA reads as TGTGCCAGCAGCCACAAGGGGGATCGTTCCGAGCAGTACTTC. This codes for CASSHKGDRSEQYF.